The rows below give T cell receptor beta chains drawn from one sample of a study of T cell responses to AZD1222 COVID-19 vaccine. Assay used: immunoSEQ multiplex PCR; TCRdb lists only in-frame clones, some missing. The data contain 150,000 to 200,000 clones, about 90% of them singletons. Sequences were derived from peripheral blood, sampled 28 days after the second AZD1222 dose. The receptors originated from an adult who received the AZD1222 COVID-19 vaccine. Both conserved end residues are part of each CDR3. A D gene is named only where the DNA matches it firmly. Not every row has a clone size; where given, it reads once, few, many or a size class.

TRBV5-1	.	TRBJ1-5	.	TGCGCCAGCAGCTTCGGGGGGGCATCAAATCAGCCCCAGCATTTT	CASSFGGASNQPQHF
TRBV9	TRBD2	TRBJ2-1	few	TGTGCCAGCAGCCTCCATTCCACGGGGGGGCTAGGGTTTTCGCAGTTCTTC	CASSLHSTGGLGFSQFF
TRBV18	.	TRBJ2-2	.	TGTGCCAGCTCACCACTTAATAGACTGGCCGGGGAGCTGTTTTTT	CASSPLNRLAGELFF
TRBV19	.	TRBJ1-2	.	TGTGCCAGTAGCGTAGGACCCGACTATGGCTACACCTTC	CASSVGPDYGYTF
TRBV7-2	.	TRBJ2-2	.	TGTGCCAGCAGCTTCGGGAGTGGGAGTTCGAACACCGGGGAGCTGTTTTTT	CASSFGSGSSNTGELFF
TRBV7-8	TRBD1	TRBJ2-7	.	TGTGCCAGCAGAACCCGGGACAGGGAGTACTACGAGCAGTACTTC	CASRTRDREYYEQYF
TRBV7-9	TRBD1	TRBJ2-5	.	TGTGCCAGCAGCTCTACAGGGGGCGGAGAGACCCAGTACTTC	CASSSTGGGETQYF
TRBV30	.	TRBJ2-7	few	TGTGCCCTCGGCGTTGGAATTTCCTACGAGCAGTACTTC	CALGVGISYEQYF
TRBV19	.	TRBJ1-3	.	TGTGCCAGTAGTATAGAGAGCAACTCTGGAAACACCATATATTTT	CASSIESNSGNTIYF
TRBV28	.	TRBJ2-1	.	TGTGCCACCTCCGTTATCTACAATGAGCAGTTCTTC	CATSVIYNEQFF
TRBV12-5	.	TRBJ1-6	.	TGTGCTAGTGCACCCGACAGTAATTCACCCCTCCACTTT	CASAPDSNSPLHF
TRBV6-4	.	TRBJ2-3	once	TGTGCCAGCAGTGACTCAGCAGATACGCAGTATTTT	CASSDSADTQYF
TRBV19	.	TRBJ1-2	.	TGTGCCAGTAGTCAAGACAGAAACTATGGCTACACCTTC	CASSQDRNYGYTF
TRBV3-1/TRBV3-2	TRBD1	TRBJ2-5	once	TGTGCCAGCAGCCGATTTACAGGGGGTTCCGGGGAGACCCAGTACTTC	CASSRFTGGSGETQYF
TRBV5-4	TRBD1	TRBJ1-5	.	TGTGCCAGCAGCGACGGACAGGGTAATCAGCCCCAGCATTTT	CASSDGQGNQPQHF
TRBV20-1	TRBD2	TRBJ2-3	.	TGCAGTGCTAGTTCCAGATGGGGGGGGGTAGGAGATACGCAGTATTTT	CSASSRWGGVGDTQYF
TRBV29-1	.	TRBJ2-7	few	TGCAGCGTTGTGGGTTATGGCGAGCAGTACTTC	CSVVGYGEQYF
TRBV5-1	.	TRBJ1-2	.	TGCGCCAGCAGCTTGGTTGGCGACAACTATGGCTACACCTTC	CASSLVGDNYGYTF
TRBV7-9	.	TRBJ1-6	once	TGTGCCAGCAGCTTAGAAACCCCTTATAATTCACCCCTCCACTTT	CASSLETPYNSPLHF
TRBV19	.	TRBJ2-1	.	TGTGCCAGTACCAACCGACAGGAGGGGCAGTTCTTC	CASTNRQEGQFF
TRBV28	TRBD2	TRBJ2-1	.	TGTGCCAGCAGTTTGGGGACTAGCGGGACCTCCTACAATGAGCAGTTCTTC	CASSLGTSGTSYNEQFF
TRBV6-2/TRBV6-3	.	TRBJ2-1	.	TGTGCCAGCAGTTACCCCGACAGTAACAATGAGCAGTTCTTC	CASSYPDSNNEQFF
TRBV27	.	TRBJ1-5	.	TGTGCCAGCAGTTTATTCTGGGTTAATAGCAATCAGCCCCAGCATTTT	CASSLFWVNSNQPQHF
TRBV19	.	TRBJ1-2	.	TGTGCCAGTAGTATACGGCGGAACCTGGACACCTTC	CASSIRRNLDTF
TRBV6-5	.	TRBJ1-2	.	TGTGCCAGTTCATACGTCAATCCGGAGATGGGCTACACCTTC	CASSYVNPEMGYTF
TRBV25-1	.	TRBJ1-2	.	TGTGCCAGCAGTGAATCAGAAGGCTACACCTTC	CASSESEGYTF
TRBV6-2/TRBV6-3	.	TRBJ2-2	once	TGTGCCAGCAGTTCTCTTTGGGGGGCCCCAGTGAACACCGGGGAGCTGTTTTTT	CASSSLWGAPVNTGELFF
TRBV4-1	.	TRBJ1-1	.	TGCGCCAGCAGCCAAGATGCGGGGATCACTGAAGCTTTCTTT	CASSQDAGITEAFF
TRBV3-1/TRBV3-2	TRBD1	TRBJ2-2	.	TGTGCCAGCAGCCAGGACAGGGGGCTAGGGAACACCGGGGAGCTGTTTTTT	CASSQDRGLGNTGELFF
TRBV19	.	TRBJ1-6	.	TGTGCCAGTAGTATCGCCTCGGGCTCACCCCTCCACTTT	CASSIASGSPLHF
TRBV6-5	.	TRBJ1-2	.	TGTGCCAGCACCCCCAGGAGCTTTGATGGCTACACCTTC	CASTPRSFDGYTF
TRBV4-1	.	TRBJ1-4	.	TGCGCCAGCAGCCAAGAACCCCGACGGGTTGAAAAACTGTTTTTT	CASSQEPRRVEKLFF
TRBV12-5	.	TRBJ1-5	.	TGTGCTAGTGGTTTGCCGAGTCAGCCCCAGCATTTT	CASGLPSQPQHF
TRBV6-2/TRBV6-3	TRBD2	TRBJ2-3	.	TGTGCCAGCAGTTCGGGGGGGAACACAGATACGCAGTATTTT	CASSSGGNTDTQYF
TRBV19	.	TRBJ1-6	.	TGTGCCAGTAGGCGGGATCTTAGGAATTCACCCCTCCACTTT	CASRRDLRNSPLHF
TRBV11-3	TRBD2	TRBJ2-3	.	TGTGCCAGCAGCTCGAGGGCAACTAGCGGCCCAGATACGCAGTATTTT	CASSSRATSGPDTQYF
TRBV5-4	.	TRBJ1-5	.	TGTGCCAGCAGCAGGGACATCAATCAGCCCCAGCATTTT	CASSRDINQPQHF
TRBV6-2/TRBV6-3	TRBD1	TRBJ2-2	.	TGTGCCAGCAGTTATACCCTGACAGGGGAGTACACCGGGGAGCTGTTTTTT	CASSYTLTGEYTGELFF
TRBV18	TRBD1	TRBJ2-3	.	TGTGCCAGCTCATCGACAGGGGTCCAAGATACGCAGTATTTT	CASSSTGVQDTQYF
TRBV28	.	TRBJ2-1	.	TGTGCCAGCAGTTTACCCTCCCCGAGTGAGCAGTTCTTC	CASSLPSPSEQFF
TRBV11-2	.	TRBJ1-1	few	TGTGCCAGCAGCTTAAGTCGGGGCACTGAAGCTTTCTTT	CASSLSRGTEAFF
TRBV2	.	TRBJ1-5	.	TGTGCCAGCGGAAGGGGCGAACAGCCCCAGCATTTT	CASGRGEQPQHF
TRBV3-1/TRBV3-2	.	TRBJ2-5	.	TGTGCCAGCAGCCAAGAAGGAGGGAAAGAGACCCAGTACTTC	CASSQEGGKETQYF
TRBV7-9	.	TRBJ2-2	once	TGTGCCAGCAGCTTAGCGTATGGGGCCGGGGAGCTGTTTTTT	CASSLAYGAGELFF
TRBV19	.	TRBJ2-3	.	TGTGCCAGTAGTTTCCGACCAGCCTTTGGTCGCACAGATACGCAGTATTTT	CASSFRPAFGRTDTQYF
TRBV12-3/TRBV12-4	.	TRBJ2-3	.	TGTGCCAGCGATAAGGACTTCACAGATACGCAGTATTTT	CASDKDFTDTQYF
TRBV15	TRBD1	TRBJ1-5	.	TGTGCCACCAGCAGAGAGGGGGGGACAGGGATCCCCCATAGCAATCAGCCCCAGCATTTT	CATSREGGTGIPHSNQPQHF
TRBV2	TRBD1	TRBJ2-1	.	TGTGCCACCTCATCCCTCCGGGACAGGATGAACAATGAGCAGTTCTTC	CATSSLRDRMNNEQFF
TRBV12-5	.	TRBJ2-7	.	TGTGCTAGTGGTTTGGTACCGGGCAGCGCTTATTCCTACGAGCAGTACTTC	CASGLVPGSAYSYEQYF
TRBV11-1	TRBD1	TRBJ2-1	.	TGTGCCAGCAGCCCACCGGGACAGGGATACAATGAGCAGTTCTTC	CASSPPGQGYNEQFF
TRBV10-3	.	TRBJ1-2	.	TGTGCCACGGACTCGGGGGGCTTAGGTAACTATGGCTACACCTTC	CATDSGGLGNYGYTF
TRBV6-5	TRBD1	TRBJ1-2	.	TGTGCCAGCAGGGCCGACAGGGGGTCTGGCTACACCTTC	CASRADRGSGYTF
TRBV30	.	TRBJ1-5	.	TGTGCCTGGAGTGTCGCACCGGCCCGGGCTCAGCCCCAGCATTTT	CAWSVAPARAQPQHF
TRBV19	.	TRBJ1-4	once	TGTGCCAGTACCGCTTCAGGGACAACTAATGAAAAACTGTTTTTT	CASTASGTTNEKLFF
TRBV30	.	TRBJ1-1	.	TGTGCCTGGAATAGGGACAATTTTCGCACTGAAGCTTTCTTT	CAWNRDNFRTEAFF